This TCR beta chain was sequenced in a study of shared clonotypes between healthy human individuals. Whole-study results and caveats: Across a handful of donors, naive CD4 shared roughly 5.1%, naive CD8 more than 3%, memory CD4 roughly 2.1%, memory CD8 about 0.4%. Since donors were few, the genetic and exposure-history diversity represented was limited.

As for this clone: Its antigen is still unknown.

V trimming: 4 bases; J trimming: 1 base; junction bases outside the gene matches: 5. The CDR3 length is 15 residues. CDR1 and CDR2 (germline): SGHRS, YFSETQ. Naive CD8 cells, CD45RO-negative and positively selected for CCR7, excluded terminally differentiated effector memory CD45RA+ cells. Clones were read by immunoSEQ multiplex PCR, and TCRdb kept only the in-frame ones, dropping some. Of roughly 2,000,000 clones listed, around 95% were seen once; the top ten hold over 1.5%. The chain joins TRBV5-1 to TRBJ2-5; 9 positions match TRBD2. The sequence was obtained from a man aged 18 to 30 in good health. Some clones in this sample may be carry-over from other donors' samples. The source material was naive CD8+ T cells from PBMCs. CDR3 sequence (DNA): TGCGCCAGCAGCCGGGAGCGGGAGGCCCAAGAGACCCAGTACTTC. This encodes CASSREREAQETQYF.